Here is one TCR beta chain with its context. Its matching antigen is unknown. TCRdb keeps only in-frame clones here, not all; method: immunoSEQ multiplex PCR. The sample shows roughly 100,000 clones, over 90% of them seen only once. The data were taken from a study of T cell responses to AZD1222 COVID-19 vaccine. Study-level results: Regions 160-218 and 743-854 dominated among vaccine-associated CD4 TCRs spanning spike. Researchers took repertoire samples only after the peak T cell response had come.

This CDR3 region has 13 residues. Trimming pared 6 bases from V and 2 bases from J, leaving 10 bases between. Germline CDR1 MNHEY, CDR2 SMNVEV (reference sequence). The chain uses TRBV27 and TRBJ1-2; TRBD1 is a possible D gene (6 bases). The source is an adult in good health. Sequencing was performed on peripheral blood, taken on day 0 of AZD1222 vaccination. CDR3 sequence: CASRPGGNYGYTF. The CDR3 DNA is TGTGCCAGCAGACCGGGGGGCAACTATGGCTACACCTTC.